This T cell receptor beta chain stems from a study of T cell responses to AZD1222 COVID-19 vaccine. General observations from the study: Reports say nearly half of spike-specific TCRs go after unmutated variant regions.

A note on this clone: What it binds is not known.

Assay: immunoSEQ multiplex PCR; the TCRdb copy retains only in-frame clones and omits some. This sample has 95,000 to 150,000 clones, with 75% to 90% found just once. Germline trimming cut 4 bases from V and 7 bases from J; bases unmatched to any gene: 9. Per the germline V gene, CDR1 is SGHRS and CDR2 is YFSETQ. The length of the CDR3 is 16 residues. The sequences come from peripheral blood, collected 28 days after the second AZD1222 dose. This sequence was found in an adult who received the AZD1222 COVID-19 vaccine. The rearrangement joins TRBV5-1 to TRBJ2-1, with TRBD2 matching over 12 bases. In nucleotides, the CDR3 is TGCGCCAGCAGCCTTCAAAAGCTAGCGGGGGGGAATGAGCAGTTCTTC. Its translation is CASSLQKLAGGNEQFF.